This is a list of T cell receptor beta chains from one sample in a study of technical replicates of blood from a few donors. Some clones are missing from TCRdb's copy, which holds only in-frame ones; the method was immunoSEQ multiplex PCR. The table includes over 50,000 clones, about 97% detected once. Sequencing was carried out using T cells isolated from PBMCs. The origin of the receptors is a human donor in good health. CDR3s include the opening cysteine and the closing phenylalanine or tryptophan. D genes are given only for firm matches. Clone size is shown for a subset of rows, as once, few, many or a class of expanded clone.

J gene | V gene | clone size | D gene | CDR3 DNA | CDR3 protein
TRBJ1-4 | TRBV5-4 | . | . | TGTGCCAGCAGCGAACGGAGGGGGAGGGCTAATGAAAAACTGTTTTTT | CASSERRGRANEKLFF
TRBJ1-2 | TRBV7-9 | . | TRBD1 | TGTGCCAGCAGCTTAGGGATCTACAGGGGGCAAGGCTATGGCTACACCTTC | CASSLGIYRGQGYGYTF
TRBJ2-7 | TRBV5-1 | . | TRBD1 | TGCGCCAGCAGAATGGACAGGGGATTTAACGAGCAGTACTTC | CASRMDRGFNEQYF
TRBJ2-7 | TRBV6-6 | . | . | TGTGCCAGCAGTGGTCGGATTAGCGGATACGAGCAGTACTTC | CASSGRISGYEQYF
TRBJ2-1 | TRBV4-2 | . | . | TGTGCCAGCAGCCAAGATATAGGCAGGGGTGCGGGCAATGAGCAGTTCTTC | CASSQDIGRGAGNEQFF
TRBJ2-5 | TRBV28 | . | . | TGTGCCAGCAGTTGGACAGCGGCGACCCAGTACTTC | CASSWTAATQYF
TRBJ2-7 | TRBV5-1 | . | TRBD1 | TGCGCCAGCAGCTCACCGGGACAGGGGGCCTACGAGCAGTACTTC | CASSSPGQGAYEQYF
TRBJ2-7 | TRBV7-6 | . | TRBD2 | TGTGCCAGCAGCCCCACTAGCGCCAACTACGAGCAGTACTTC | CASSPTSANYEQYF
TRBJ1-2 | TRBV5-6 | . | TRBD1 | TGTGCCAGCAGCTTGGGACAGGGGCCGTATGGCTACACCTTC | CASSLGQGPYGYTF
TRBJ2-2 | TRBV10-3 | . | . | TGTGCCATCAGTCGACAGGGAGGAGAGAACACCGGGGAGCTGTTTTTT | CAISRQGGENTGELFF
TRBJ2-7 | TRBV27 | once | . | TGTGCCAGCAGTTTACACACCGGGAGCCTAAGCTACGAGCAGTACTTC | CASSLHTGSLSYEQYF
TRBJ1-5 | TRBV7-9 | . | . | TGTGCCAGCAGCTTTACATCTCAGCCCCAGCATTTT | CASSFTSQPQHF
TRBJ2-2 | TRBV29-1 | . | . | TGCAGCGTTGATCAGGGACTGAACACCGGGGAGCTGTTTTTT | CSVDQGLNTGELFF
TRBJ1-2 | TRBV19 | . | . | TGTGCCAGTAGTAGCTCACAGGGCCATGGCTACACCTTC | CASSSSQGHGYTF
TRBJ1-2 | TRBV7-2 | . | TRBD1 | TGTGCCAGCAGCTTAGGCACGGGACAGGGAGGTGGCTACACCTTC | CASSLGTGQGGGYTF
TRBJ2-7 | TRBV13 | few | TRBD2 | TGTGCCAGCAGCTTACCCCGAACTAGCGGGAGCCTCCGGGACGCACCTGCCTACGAGCAGTACTTC | CASSLPRTSGSLRDAPAYEQYF
TRBJ2-5 | TRBV28 | . | TRBD1 | TGTGCCAGCAGTTTATTACAGGGGGGTGGACAGGAGACCCAGTACTTC | CASSLLQGGGQETQYF
TRBJ2-7 | TRBV7-9 | . | . | TGTGCCAGCAGTCCGTCTGACAGATCCTACGAGCAGTACTTC | CASSPSDRSYEQYF
TRBJ2-1 | TRBV7-2 | . | . | TGTGCCAGCAGCTTAGGGTCCAAAGCCGAGTTCTTC | CASSLGSKAEFF
TRBJ2-1 | TRBV4-1 | . | TRBD2 | TGCGCCAGCAGCCAAGATCCCGGGACTAGCGGGACCCTCCTCGGTTTGAATGAGCAGTTCTTC | CASSQDPGTSGTLLGLNEQFF
TRBJ2-3 | TRBV10-2 | . | TRBD2 | TGCGCCAGCAGTGTTAGCGGGAGGCCAGATACGCAGTATTTT | CASSVSGRPDTQYF
TRBJ2-7 | TRBV10-1 | . | . | TGCGCCAGCAGTGAGTCCGGTAGCTACGAGCAGTACTTC | CASSESGSYEQYF
TRBJ2-3 | TRBV11-3 | . | . | TGTGCCAGCAGCTTAGACAGGGGAACAGATACGCAGTATTTT | CASSLDRGTDTQYF
TRBJ2-7 | TRBV7-8 | . | TRBD1 | TGTGCCAGCAGCTTAGGATTGGGACAGTTGGTCTACGAGCAGTACTTC | CASSLGLGQLVYEQYF
TRBJ1-2 | TRBV6-5 | . | . | TGTGCCACCTTCGGAGGGACTAACTATGGCTACACCTTC | CATFGGTNYGYTF
TRBJ2-1 | TRBV11-3 | . | TRBD1 | TGTGCCAGCAGCTTGTGGACAGGTCCTTACAATGAGCAGTTCTTC | CASSLWTGPYNEQFF
TRBJ2-3 | TRBV7-9 | . | TRBD2 | TGTGCCAGCAGCCCCAAAGGCCTAGCGGGGGGACGAACGCAGTATTTT | CASSPKGLAGGRTQYF
TRBJ2-7 | TRBV7-9 | . | TRBD2 | TGTGCCAGCGATGGTGAAGCGGGGATCTCCTACGAGCAGTACTTC | CASDGEAGISYEQYF
TRBJ1-2 | TRBV29-1 | . | TRBD1 | TGCAGCGTCGCGTCTACTTCCGGGACAGGGGCAAGTGGCTACACCTTC | CSVASTSGTGASGYTF
TRBJ1-2 | TRBV19 | . | . | TGTGCCAGTAGTATTGTAGACGACTTGAACTATGGCTACACCTTC | CASSIVDDLNYGYTF
TRBJ1-2 | TRBV19 | once | TRBD1 | TGTGCCAGTAGTTTCGGGGGGACAGGCTATGGCTACACCTTC | CASSFGGTGYGYTF
TRBJ1-3 | TRBV30 | once | . | TGTGCCGCGCACTCAGGGGCTTATGCTGGAAACACCATATATTTT | CAAHSGAYAGNTIYF
TRBJ1-1 | TRBV19 | . | . | TGTGCCAGTAGGAACAGGGCTGAAGCTTTCTTT | CASRNRAEAFF
TRBJ1-5 | TRBV28 | . | TRBD1 | TGTGCCAGCAGTCTCCCCCCTGGGACAGGGTATTATAGCAATCAGCCCCAGCATTTT | CASSLPPGTGYYSNQPQHF
TRBJ1-2 | TRBV19 | . | . | TGTGCCAGTAAGATCAGGGACTCCCCGGACTATGGCTACACCTTC | CASKIRDSPDYGYTF
TRBJ1-5 | TRBV10-3 | once | . | TGTGCCATCAGTGAGTCGATCGGGGGGCGAACTAATCAGCCCCAGCATTTT | CAISESIGGRTNQPQHF
TRBJ1-1 | TRBV18 | . | TRBD1 | TGTGCCAGCTCACAAAGACTACAGGGGGCAAACACTGAAGCTTTCTTT | CASSQRLQGANTEAFF
TRBJ2-1 | TRBV11-2 | once | . | TGTGCCAGCAGCTTCGCGGGATTCGGGAATGAGCAGTTCTTC | CASSFAGFGNEQFF
TRBJ2-2 | TRBV10-3 | . | TRBD1 | TGTGCCATCAGTGAGTGGGGACAGGACACCGGGGAGCTGTTTTTT | CAISEWGQDTGELFF
TRBJ2-7 | TRBV5-1 | . | . | TGCGCCAGCAGCTTGGGGCAGGGGTTATCCTACGAGCAGTACTTC | CASSLGQGLSYEQYF
TRBJ2-1 | TRBV29-1 | once | . | TGCAGCGCTAAAGACGGGGAGCAAGAGCAGTTCTTC | CSAKDGEQEQFF
TRBJ2-3 | TRBV4-1 | . | . | TGCGCCAGCAGACCGGGGTTCCTTTCCCACACAGATACGCAGTATTTT | CASRPGFLSHTDTQYF
TRBJ2-1 | TRBV11-3 | once | TRBD2 | TGTGCCAGCAGCTTCGAGACTAGCGAAGACAATGAGCAGTTCTTC | CASSFETSEDNEQFF
TRBJ1-2 | TRBV2 | . | TRBD1 | TGTGCCAGCAGCCCCGACAGGGGCCATGGCTACACCTTC | CASSPDRGHGYTF
TRBJ1-1 | TRBV5-1 | once | . | TGCGCCAGCAGCTTGGAACAGATGACTGAAGCTTTCTTT | CASSLEQMTEAFF
TRBJ2-1 | TRBV5-1 | . | TRBD2 | TGCGCCAGCAGCTTCACTAGCGGGAGGGCCAATGAGCAGTTCTTC | CASSFTSGRANEQFF
TRBJ1-1 | TRBV28 | . | . | TGTGCCAGCAGTTTATCCAGGAGGGACACTGAAGCTTTCTTT | CASSLSRRDTEAFF
TRBJ1-1 | TRBV4-1 | . | . | TGCGCCAGCAGCCATTCGACTGAAGCTTTCTTT | CASSHSTEAFF
TRBJ1-1 | TRBV4-2 | . | . | TGTGCCAGCAGCCAAGAGTTATGGAACACTGAAGCTTTCTTT | CASSQELWNTEAFF
TRBJ2-1 | TRBV7-3 | . | TRBD2 | TGTGCCAGCAGCTCCCGGGAGCGGGGGGCCGGTAGCTCCTACAATGAGCAGTTCTTC | CASSSRERGAGSSYNEQFF
TRBJ2-7 | TRBV5-5 | . | . | TGTGCCAGCAGCTTCTGGGGCAGGGGATTCGACGAGCAGTACTTC | CASSFWGRGFDEQYF
TRBJ1-4 | TRBV4-2 | once | . | TGTGCCAGCAGCCAAGATCAGCCTACGGGGGAAAAACTGTTTTTT | CASSQDQPTGEKLFF
TRBJ1-5 | TRBV10-3 | . | . | TGTGCCATCAGTGAGTCTCCCCGACAGGGCAATCAGCCCCAGCATTTT | CAISESPRQGNQPQHF